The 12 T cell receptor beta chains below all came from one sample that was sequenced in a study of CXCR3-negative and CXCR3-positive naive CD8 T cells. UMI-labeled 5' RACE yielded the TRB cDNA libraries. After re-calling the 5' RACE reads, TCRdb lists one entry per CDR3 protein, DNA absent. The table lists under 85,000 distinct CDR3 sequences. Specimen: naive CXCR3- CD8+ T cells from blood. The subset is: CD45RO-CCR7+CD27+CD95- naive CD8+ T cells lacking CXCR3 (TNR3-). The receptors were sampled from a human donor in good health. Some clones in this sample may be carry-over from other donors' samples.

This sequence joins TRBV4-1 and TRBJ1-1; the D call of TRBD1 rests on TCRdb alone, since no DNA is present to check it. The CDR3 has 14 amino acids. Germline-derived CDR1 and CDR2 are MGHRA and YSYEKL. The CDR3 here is CASSQGGWNTEAFF.

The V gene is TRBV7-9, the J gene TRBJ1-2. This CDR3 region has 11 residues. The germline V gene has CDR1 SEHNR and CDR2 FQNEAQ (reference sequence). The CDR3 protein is CASSLDYGYTF.

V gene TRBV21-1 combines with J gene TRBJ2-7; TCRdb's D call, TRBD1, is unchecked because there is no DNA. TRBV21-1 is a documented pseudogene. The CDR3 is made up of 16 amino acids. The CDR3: CASRNRSRGNIYEQYF.

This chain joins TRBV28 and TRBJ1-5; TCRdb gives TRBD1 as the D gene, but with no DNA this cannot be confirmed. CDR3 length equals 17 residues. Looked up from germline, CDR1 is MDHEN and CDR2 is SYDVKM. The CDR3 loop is CASSSTSGQQINQPQHF.

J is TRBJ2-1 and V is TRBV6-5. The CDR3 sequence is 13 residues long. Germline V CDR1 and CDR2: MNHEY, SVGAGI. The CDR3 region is CASSYSDGVGQFF.

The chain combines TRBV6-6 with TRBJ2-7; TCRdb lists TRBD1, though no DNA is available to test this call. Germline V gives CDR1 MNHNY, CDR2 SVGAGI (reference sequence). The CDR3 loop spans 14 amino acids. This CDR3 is CASSYGDQFYEQYF.

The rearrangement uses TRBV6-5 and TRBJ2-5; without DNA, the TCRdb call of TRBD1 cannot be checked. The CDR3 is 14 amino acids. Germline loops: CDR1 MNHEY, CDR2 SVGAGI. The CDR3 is CASSYSGQKETQYF.

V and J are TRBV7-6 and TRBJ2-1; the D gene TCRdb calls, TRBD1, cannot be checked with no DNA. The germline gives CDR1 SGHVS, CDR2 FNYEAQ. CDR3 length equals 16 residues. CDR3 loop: CASSLGPAPAPQEQFF.

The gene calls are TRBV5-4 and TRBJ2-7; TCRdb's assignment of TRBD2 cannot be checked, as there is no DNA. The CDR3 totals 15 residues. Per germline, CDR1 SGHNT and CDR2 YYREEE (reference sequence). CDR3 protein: CASSWGSGGTYEQYF.

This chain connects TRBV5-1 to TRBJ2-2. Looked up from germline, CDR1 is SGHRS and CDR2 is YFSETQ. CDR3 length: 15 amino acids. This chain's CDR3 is CASSLVGENTGELFF.

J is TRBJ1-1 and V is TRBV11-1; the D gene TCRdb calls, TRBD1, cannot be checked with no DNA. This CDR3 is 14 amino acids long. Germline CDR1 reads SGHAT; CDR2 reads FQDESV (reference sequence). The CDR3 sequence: CASSQTRGTGEAFF.

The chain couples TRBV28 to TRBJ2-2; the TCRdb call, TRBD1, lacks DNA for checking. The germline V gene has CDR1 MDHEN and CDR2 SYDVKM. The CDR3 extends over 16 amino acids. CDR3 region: CASSFPGRENTGELFF.